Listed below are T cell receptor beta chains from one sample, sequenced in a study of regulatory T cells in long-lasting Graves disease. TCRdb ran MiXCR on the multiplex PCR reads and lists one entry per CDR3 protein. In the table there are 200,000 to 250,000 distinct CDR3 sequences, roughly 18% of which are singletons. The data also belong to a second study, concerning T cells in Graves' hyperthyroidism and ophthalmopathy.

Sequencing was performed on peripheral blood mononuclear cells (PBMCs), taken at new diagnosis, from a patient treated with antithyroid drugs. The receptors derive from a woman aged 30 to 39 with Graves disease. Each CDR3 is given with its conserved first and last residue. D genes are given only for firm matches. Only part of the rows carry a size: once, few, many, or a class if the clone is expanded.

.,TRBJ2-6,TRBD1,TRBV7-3,CASSVRGLGANVLTF,TGTGCCAGCAGCGTGAGGGGGCTCGGGGCCAACGTCCTGACTTTC
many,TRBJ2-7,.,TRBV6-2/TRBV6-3,CASSEGTAYEQYF,TGTGCCAGCAGTGAAGGCACGGCCTACGAGCAGTACTTC
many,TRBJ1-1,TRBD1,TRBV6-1,CASRGGTVNTEAFF,TGTGCCAGCAGGGGCGGGACAGTGAACACTGAAGCTTTCTTT
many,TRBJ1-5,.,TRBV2,CASSLRDKNQPQHF,TGTGCCAGCAGCCTCCGGGACAAAAATCAGCCCCAGCATTTT
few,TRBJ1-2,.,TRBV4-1,CASSQGLRYGYTF,TGCGCCAGCAGCCAAGGGCTACGGTATGGCTACACCTTC
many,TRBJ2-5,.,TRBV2,CASREFREGETQYF,TGTGCCAGCAGGGAATTCAGGGAAGGGGAGACCCAGTACTTC
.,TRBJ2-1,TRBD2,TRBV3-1,CASSPRWASGNNEQFF,TGTGCCAGCAGCCCCCGGTGGGCTAGCGGAAACAATGAGCAGTTCTTC
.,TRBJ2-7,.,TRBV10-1,CASMATAGYEQYF,TGCGCCAGTATGGCCACGGCGGGGTACGAGCAGTACTTC
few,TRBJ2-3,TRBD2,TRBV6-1,CASQGGRDTDTQYF,TGTGCCAGCCAGGGCGGGAGAGACACAGATACGCAGTATTTT
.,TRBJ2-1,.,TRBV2,CASRNNLRDNYNEQFF,TGTGCCAGCAGGAATAATCTCCGGGACAACTACAATGAGCAGTTCTTC
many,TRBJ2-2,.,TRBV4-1,CASSPLRGGDAGELFF,TGCGCCAGCAGCCCCCTTAGGGGCGGGGATGCCGGGGAGCTGTTTTTT
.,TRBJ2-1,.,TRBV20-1,CSAIRLGALRSDEQFF,TGCAGTGCTATCAGACTCGGCGCCCTTCGGTCCGATGAGCAGTTCTTC
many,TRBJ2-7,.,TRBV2,CASTNSRDTFRQYF,TGTGCCAGCACAAACTCCCGGGACACGTTCCGGCAGTACTTC
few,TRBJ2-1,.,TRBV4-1,CASSQETSWSNEQFF,TGCGCCAGCAGCCAAGAAACGAGCTGGTCCAATGAGCAGTTCTTC
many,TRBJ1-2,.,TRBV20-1,CSAILGGRNYGYTF,TGCAGTGCCATACTGGGGGGGCGGAACTATGGCTACACCTTC
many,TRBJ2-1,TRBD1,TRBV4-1,CASSSRDRVRNEQFF,TGCGCCAGCAGCTCCAGGGACAGGGTCCGCAATGAGCAGTTCTTC
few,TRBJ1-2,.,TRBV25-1,CASKEGGNYGYTF,TGTGCCAGCAAAGAGGGAGGCAACTATGGCTACACCTTC
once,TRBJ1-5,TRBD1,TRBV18,CASSQQGHSNQPQHF,TGTGCCAGCTCACAACAGGGGCATAGCAATCAGCCCCAGCATTTT
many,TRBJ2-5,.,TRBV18,CASSPRDRNWETQYF,TGTGCCAGCTCACCGCGGGACCGGAATTGGGAGACCCAGTACTTC
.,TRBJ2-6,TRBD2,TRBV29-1,CSVEHSGLAGVSGANVLTF,TGCAGCGTTGAACATTCCGGACTAGCGGGAGTATCTGGGGCCAACGTCCTGACTTTC
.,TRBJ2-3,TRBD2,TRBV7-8,CASSLGTSGPSTDTQYF,TGTGCCAGCAGCCTGGGGACTAGCGGGCCTAGCACAGATACGCAGTATTTT
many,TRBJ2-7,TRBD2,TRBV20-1,CSARGTSGRAGYEQYF,TGCAGTGCTAGAGGGACTAGCGGGAGGGCCGGGTACGAGCAGTACTTC
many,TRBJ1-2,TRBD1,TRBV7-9,CASSLMGTGKANYGYTF,TGTGCCAGCAGCTTAATGGGGACAGGGAAAGCTAACTATGGCTACACCTTC
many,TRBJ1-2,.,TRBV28,CASRGQPIYGYTF,TGTGCCAGCAGAGGACAGCCGATCTATGGCTACACCTTC
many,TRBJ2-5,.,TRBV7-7,CASSLNSWGETQYF,TGTGCTAGCAGCTTAAATAGCTGGGGAGAGACCCAGTACTTC
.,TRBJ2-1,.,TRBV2,CASSWDWEINEWQFF,TGTGCCAGCAGCTGGGATTGGGAGATCAATGAGTGGCAGTTCTTC
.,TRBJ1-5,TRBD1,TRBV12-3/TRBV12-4,CASRRDRQGRQPQHF,TGTGCCAGCAGGCGGGACAGACAAGGGCGCCAGCCCCAGCATTTT
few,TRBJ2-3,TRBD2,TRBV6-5,CASSYLRGGEDTQYF,TGTGCCAGCAGTTACCTGCGGGGGGGCGAAGATACGCAGTATTTT
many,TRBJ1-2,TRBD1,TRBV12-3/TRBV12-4,CASSRSGQGLYGYTF,TGTGCCAGCAGCCGCTCAGGACAGGGTCTGTATGGCTACACCTTC
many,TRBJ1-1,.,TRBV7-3,CASSRSSRDPEAFF,TGTGCCAGCAGCCGTTCCTCCAGGGACCCTGAAGCTTTCTTT
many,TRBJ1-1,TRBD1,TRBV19,CASSVGQVYTEAFF,TGTGCCAGTAGTGTCGGACAGGTATACACTGAAGCTTTCTTT
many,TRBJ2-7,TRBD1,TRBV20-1,CSAREGQGADEQYF,TGCAGTGCTAGAGAGGGACAGGGGGCGGACGAGCAGTACTTC
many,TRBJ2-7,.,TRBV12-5,CASGLVFGRGYEQYF,TGTGCTAGTGGTTTGGTATTCGGCAGGGGCTACGAGCAGTACTTC
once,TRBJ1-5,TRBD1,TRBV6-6,CASSYSTGTPNQPQHF,TGTGCCAGCAGTTACTCGACAGGGACGCCCAATCAGCCCCAGCATTTT
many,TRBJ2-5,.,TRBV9,CASSVDSIEETQYF,TGTGCCAGCAGCGTAGACTCTATTGAGGAGACCCAGTACTTC
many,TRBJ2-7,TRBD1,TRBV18,CASATGTAYEQYF,TGTGCCAGCGCAACCGGGACAGCCTACGAGCAGTACTTC
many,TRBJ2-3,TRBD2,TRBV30,CAWSLTGGVADTQYF,TGTGCCTGGAGTCTAACTGGGGGGGTGGCAGATACGCAGTATTTT
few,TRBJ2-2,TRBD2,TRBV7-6,CASSFLSFGGDTGELFF,TGTGCCAGCAGCTTTTTATCTTTTGGGGGGGACACCGGGGAGCTGTTTTTT
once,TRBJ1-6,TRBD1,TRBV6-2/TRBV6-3,CASSEKQGSLCSPLHF,TGTGCCAGCAGTGAAAAACAGGGGTCGCTTTGCTCACCCCTCCACTTT
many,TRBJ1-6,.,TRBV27,CASRLRGSASPLHF,TGTGCCAGCAGACTTCGGGGGTCGGCTTCACCCCTCCACTTT
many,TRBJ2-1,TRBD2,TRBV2,CASSVRLAAYNEQFF,TGTGCCAGCAGTGTGCGGCTAGCGGCCTACAATGAGCAGTTCTTC
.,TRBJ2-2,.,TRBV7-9,CASSKGSGELFF,TGTGCCAGCTCCAAGGGGAGCGGGGAGCTGTTTTTT
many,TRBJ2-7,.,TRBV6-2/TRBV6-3,CASSLGEWTYEQYF,TGTGCCAGCAGTTTGGGGGAGTGGACCTACGAGCAGTACTTC
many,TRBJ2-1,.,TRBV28,CASQPTGTHSSYNEQFF,TGTGCCAGCCAACCTACAGGTACACATAGCTCCTACAATGAGCAGTTCTTC
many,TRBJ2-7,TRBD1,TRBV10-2,CASSPGGVNEQYF,TGCGCCAGCAGCCCAGGGGGCGTAAACGAGCAGTACTTC
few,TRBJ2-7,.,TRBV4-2,CASSQEQSPGLNYEQYF,TGTGCCAGCAGCCAAGAGCAATCCCCCGGACTTAATTACGAGCAGTACTTC
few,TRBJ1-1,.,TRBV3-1,CASRNGGGTEAFF,TGTGCCAGCCGCAACGGGGGGGGTACTGAAGCTTTCTTT